This T cell receptor (beta chain) emerged from a study of tumor-infiltrating lymphocytes in glioblastoma multiforme. CDR3 length: 15 amino acids. Germline CDR1 MNHNS, CDR2 SASEGT. For this clonotype: Antigen specificity is unknown. The CDR3 does not end in the conserved phenylalanine or tryptophan, so this is likely a read error.

Overall study findings and caveats: Just one glioblastoma patient contributed to the TCR-mutation comparison. Clone frequencies may be distorted by unequal TCR transcripts per cell.

TCR beta libraries were built from RNA through three nested multiplex PCR rounds using modified ARM-PCR. TCRB cDNA was made from 0.5 ug total RNA. These TCRB libraries lack any described unique molecular identifiers. TCRdb fed the multiplex PCR reads into MiXCR, producing one record per CDR3 protein. The profile shows 15,000 or so distinct CDR3 sequences, about 69% of them singletons. The sample taken for sequencing was brain tumor tissue. The chain has TRBV6-1 and TRBJ2-1; D not resolved. This clonotype was obtained from a male donor with glioblastoma. The CDR3 loop reads CASNEEVVAYNEQFS. For the CDR3, the DNA is TGTGCCAGCAATGAAGAGGTCGTAGCATACAATGAGCAGTTCTCC.